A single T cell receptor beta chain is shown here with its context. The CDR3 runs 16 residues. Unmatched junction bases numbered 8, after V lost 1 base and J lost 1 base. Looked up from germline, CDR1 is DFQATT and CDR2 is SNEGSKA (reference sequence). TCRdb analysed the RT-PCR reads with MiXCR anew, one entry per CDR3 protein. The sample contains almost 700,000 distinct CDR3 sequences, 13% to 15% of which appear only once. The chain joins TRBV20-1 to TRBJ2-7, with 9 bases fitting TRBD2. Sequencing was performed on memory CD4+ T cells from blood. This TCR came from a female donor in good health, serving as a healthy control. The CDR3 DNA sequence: TGCAGTGCTAGAGGCCTGACTAGCGGACCTTCCTACGAGCAGTACTTC. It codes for CSARGLTSGPSYEQYF.